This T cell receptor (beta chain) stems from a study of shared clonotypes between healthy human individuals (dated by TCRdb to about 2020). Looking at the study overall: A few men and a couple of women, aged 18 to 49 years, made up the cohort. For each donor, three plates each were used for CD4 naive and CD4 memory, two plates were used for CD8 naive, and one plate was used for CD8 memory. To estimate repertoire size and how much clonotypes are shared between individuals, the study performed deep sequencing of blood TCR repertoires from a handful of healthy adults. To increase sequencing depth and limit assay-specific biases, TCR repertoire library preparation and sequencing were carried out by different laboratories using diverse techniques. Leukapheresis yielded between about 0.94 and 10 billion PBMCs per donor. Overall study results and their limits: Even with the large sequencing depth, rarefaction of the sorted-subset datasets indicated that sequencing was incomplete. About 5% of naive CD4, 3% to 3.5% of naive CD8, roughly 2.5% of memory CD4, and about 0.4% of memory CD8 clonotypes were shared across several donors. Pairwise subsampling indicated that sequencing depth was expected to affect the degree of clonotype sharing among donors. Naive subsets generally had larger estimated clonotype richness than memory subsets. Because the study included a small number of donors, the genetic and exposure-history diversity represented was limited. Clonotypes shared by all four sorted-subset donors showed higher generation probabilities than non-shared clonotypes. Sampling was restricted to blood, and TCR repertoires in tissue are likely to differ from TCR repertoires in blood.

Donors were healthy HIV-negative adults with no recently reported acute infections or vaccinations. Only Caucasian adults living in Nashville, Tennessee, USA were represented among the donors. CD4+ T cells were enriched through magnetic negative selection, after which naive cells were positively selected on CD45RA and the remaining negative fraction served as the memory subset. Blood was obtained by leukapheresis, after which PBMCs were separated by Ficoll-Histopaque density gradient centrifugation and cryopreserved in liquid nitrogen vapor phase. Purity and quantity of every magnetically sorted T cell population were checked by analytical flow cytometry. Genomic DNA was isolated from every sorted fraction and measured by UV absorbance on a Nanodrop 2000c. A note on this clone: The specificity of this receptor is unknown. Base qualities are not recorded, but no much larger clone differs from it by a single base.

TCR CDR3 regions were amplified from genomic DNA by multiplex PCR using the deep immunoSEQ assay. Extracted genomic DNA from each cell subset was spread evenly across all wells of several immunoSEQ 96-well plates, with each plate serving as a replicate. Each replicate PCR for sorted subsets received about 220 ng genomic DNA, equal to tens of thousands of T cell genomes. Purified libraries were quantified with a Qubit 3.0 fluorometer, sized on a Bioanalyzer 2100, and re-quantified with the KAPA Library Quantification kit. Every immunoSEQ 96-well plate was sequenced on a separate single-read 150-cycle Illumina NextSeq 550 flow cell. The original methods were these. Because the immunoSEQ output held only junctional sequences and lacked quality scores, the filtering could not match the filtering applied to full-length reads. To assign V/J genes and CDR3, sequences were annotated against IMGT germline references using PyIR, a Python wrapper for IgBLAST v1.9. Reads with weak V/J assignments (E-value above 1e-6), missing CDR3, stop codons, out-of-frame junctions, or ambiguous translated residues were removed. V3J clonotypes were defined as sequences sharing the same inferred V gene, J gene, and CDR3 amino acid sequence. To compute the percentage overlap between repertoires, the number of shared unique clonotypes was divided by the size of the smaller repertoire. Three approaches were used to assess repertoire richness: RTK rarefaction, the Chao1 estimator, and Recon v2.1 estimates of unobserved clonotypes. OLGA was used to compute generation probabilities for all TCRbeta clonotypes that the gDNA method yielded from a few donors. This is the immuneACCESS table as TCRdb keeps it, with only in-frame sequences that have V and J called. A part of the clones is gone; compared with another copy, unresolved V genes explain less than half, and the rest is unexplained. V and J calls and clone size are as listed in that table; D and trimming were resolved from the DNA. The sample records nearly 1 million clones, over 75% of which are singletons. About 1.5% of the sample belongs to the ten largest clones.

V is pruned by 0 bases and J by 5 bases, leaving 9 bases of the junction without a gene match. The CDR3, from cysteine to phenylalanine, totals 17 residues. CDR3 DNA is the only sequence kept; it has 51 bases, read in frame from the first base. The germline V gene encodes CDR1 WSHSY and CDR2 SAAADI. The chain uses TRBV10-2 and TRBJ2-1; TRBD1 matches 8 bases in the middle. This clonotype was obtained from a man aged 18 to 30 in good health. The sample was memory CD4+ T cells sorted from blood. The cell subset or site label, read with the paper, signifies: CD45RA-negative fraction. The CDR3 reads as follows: CASSESRSGTGHNEQFF. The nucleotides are TGCGCCAGCAGTGAGTCGAGATCCGGGACAGGACACAATGAGCAGTTCTTC.